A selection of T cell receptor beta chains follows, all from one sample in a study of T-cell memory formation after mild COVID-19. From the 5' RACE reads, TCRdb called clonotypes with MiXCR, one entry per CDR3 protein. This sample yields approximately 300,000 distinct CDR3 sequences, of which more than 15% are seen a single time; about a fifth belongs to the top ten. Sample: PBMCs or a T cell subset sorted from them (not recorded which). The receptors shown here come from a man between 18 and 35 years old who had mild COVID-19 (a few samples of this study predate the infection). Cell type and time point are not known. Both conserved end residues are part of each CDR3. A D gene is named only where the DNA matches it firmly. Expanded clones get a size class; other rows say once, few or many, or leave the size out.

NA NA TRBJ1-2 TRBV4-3 TGCGCCAGCAGTCAGGGAAAAAACTATGGCTACACCTTC CASSQGKNYGYTF
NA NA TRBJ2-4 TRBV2 TGTGCCAGCTCCCCTACTGGGACTCTTAACATTCAGTACTTC CASSPTGTLNIQYF
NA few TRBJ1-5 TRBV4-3 TGCGCCAGCAGTCAATGGTTACAGGCCAATCAGCCCCAGCATTTT CASSQWLQANQPQHF
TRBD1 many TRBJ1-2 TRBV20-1 TGCAGTGCTAGAGATGGTAGGGGGCCGGATGGCTACACCTTC CSARDGRGPDGYTF
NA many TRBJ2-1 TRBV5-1 TGCGCCAGCGCTACCACGAGGGGCAATGAGCAGTTCTTC CASATTRGNEQFF
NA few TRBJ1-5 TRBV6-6 TGTGCCAGCAGTTACTCTTATCGTGTGGGGCGTCTGGGCAATCAGCCCCAGCATTTT CASSYSYRVGRLGNQPQHF
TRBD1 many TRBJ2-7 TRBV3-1 TGTGCCAGCAGCCCCGGACAGGGCTCCTACGAGCAGTACTTC CASSPGQGSYEQYF
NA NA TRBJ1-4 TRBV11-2 TGTGCCAGCAGCTTAGATCCGGCAGAAAATAATGAAAAACTGTTTTTT CASSLDPAENNEKLFF
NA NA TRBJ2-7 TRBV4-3 TGCGCCAGCAGCCAAGGTGCAGGGTTAAACGAGCAGTACTTC CASSQGAGLNEQYF
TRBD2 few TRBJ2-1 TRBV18 TGTGCCAGCTCATACAGCGGGGGGGCCTACAATGAGCAGTTCTTC CASSYSGGAYNEQFF
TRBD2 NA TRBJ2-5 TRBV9 TGTGCCAGCAAGGGACTAGCGGGGGAAGAGACCCAGTACTTC CASKGLAGEETQYF
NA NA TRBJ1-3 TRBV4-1 TGCGCCAGCAGCCAAGAGGGTAGCTTCTCTGGAAACACCATATATTTT CASSQEGSFSGNTIYF
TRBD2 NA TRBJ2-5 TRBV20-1 TGCAGTGCAATAGCGGGGGGGCCCCAGTACTTC CSAIAGGPQYF
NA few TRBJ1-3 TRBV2 TGTGCCAGCAGTGAAACACAGAACACCATATATTTT CASSETQNTIYF
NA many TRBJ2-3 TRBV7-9 TGTGCCAGCAGCTTAGGGTATCGAGCTGTGGGCCGCACAGATACGCAGTATTTT CASSLGYRAVGRTDTQYF
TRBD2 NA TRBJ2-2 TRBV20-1 TGCAGTGCTAGGGGCCCAGCGGGGGTAGGGGAGCTGTTTTTT CSARGPAGVGELFF
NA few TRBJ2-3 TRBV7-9 TGTGCCAGCAGCTTATATGGGGATAGCACAGATACGCAGTATTTT CASSLYGDSTDTQYF
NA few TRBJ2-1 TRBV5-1 TGCGCCAGCAGCTCCCGGGGGCCGAGGAATGAGCAGTTCTTC CASSSRGPRNEQFF
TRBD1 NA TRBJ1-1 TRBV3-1 TGTGCCAGCAGCCCCTTAAGGGAACAGGGGGCTTATGAAGCTTTCTTT CASSPLREQGAYEAFF
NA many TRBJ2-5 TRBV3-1 TGTGCCAGCAGCCAAGCTTCGGGCAGGGAGGCTTCAGAGACCCAGTACTTC CASSQASGREASETQYF
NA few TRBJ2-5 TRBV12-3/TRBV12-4 TGTGCCAGCAGCAGCCCAGCCGGAGAGACCCAGTACTTC CASSSPAGETQYF
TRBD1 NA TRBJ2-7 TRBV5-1 TGCGCCAGCAGCTTGGGGGACAGGGAGGACGAGCAGTACTTC CASSLGDREDEQYF
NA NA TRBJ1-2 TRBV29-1 TGCAGCGTTGAAGATGGAGATCCCCTACACTACACCTTC CSVEDGDPLHYTF
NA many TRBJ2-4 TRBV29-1 TGCAGCGTTGAACTAGCAGCCAAAAACATTCAGTACTTC CSVELAAKNIQYF
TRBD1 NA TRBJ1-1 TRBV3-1 TGTGCCAGCAGCCCCTACAGGGGGAGAACTTTCTTT CASSPYRGRTFF
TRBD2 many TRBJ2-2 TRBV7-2 TGTGCCAGCTTGTCCCAGGCGGGGGGTGAAACCGGGGAGCTGTTTTTT CASLSQAGGETGELFF
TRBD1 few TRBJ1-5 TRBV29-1 TGCAGCGTTACCCTGCAGGGGGATCAGCCCCAGCATTTT CSVTLQGDQPQHF
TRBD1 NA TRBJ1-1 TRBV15 TGTGCCACCAGCTGGGACAGAAACACTGAAGCTTTCTTT CATSWDRNTEAFF
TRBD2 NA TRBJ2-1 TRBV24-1 TGTGCCACCAGTGATCGACTAGCGGGGAGTCAGTTCTTC CATSDRLAGSQFF
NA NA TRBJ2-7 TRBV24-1 TGTGCCACCCGCTCAAGGGGCTGTAGCGAGCAGTACTTC CATRSRGCSEQYF
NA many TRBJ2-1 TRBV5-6 TGTGCCAGCAGCTTCTTGGTGATCAGGGATGAGCAGTTCTTC CASSFLVIRDEQFF
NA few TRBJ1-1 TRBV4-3 TGCGCCAGCAGCCAAGGCGACAGTACTAACACTGAAGCTTTCTTT CASSQGDSTNTEAFF
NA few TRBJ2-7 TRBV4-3 TGCGCCAGCAGCCAAGATCATGGCGTCCTCACATACGAGCAGTACTTC CASSQDHGVLTYEQYF
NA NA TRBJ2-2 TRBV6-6 TGTGCCAGCCACACAGGAGGCGGGGAGCTGTTTTTT CASHTGGGELFF
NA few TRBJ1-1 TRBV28 TGTGCCAGCCACGGACAGACCAACACTGAAGCTTTCTTT CASHGQTNTEAFF
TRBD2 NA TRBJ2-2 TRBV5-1 TGCGCCAGCAGACTACTAGCGGATACCACCGGGGAGCTGTTTTTT CASRLLADTTGELFF
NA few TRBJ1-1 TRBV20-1 TGCAGTGCTAGCGTGGGGGCGTCCTTT CSASVGASF
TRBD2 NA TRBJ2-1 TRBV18 TGTGCCAGCTCACCACCGGCAGCGGGGGGGCCGGGAAATGAGCAGTTCTTC CASSPPAAGGPGNEQFF
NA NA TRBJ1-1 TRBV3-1 TGTGCCAGCAGCCAAGGGGGGAAAAACACTGAAGCTTTCTTT CASSQGGKNTEAFF
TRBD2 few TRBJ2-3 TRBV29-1 TGCAGCGTTGGCTTTAGCGGGGGGGCCTGGGATACGCAGTATTTT CSVGFSGGAWDTQYF
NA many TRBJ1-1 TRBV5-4 TGTGCCAGCAGCCCTGGACAGAATAAAGCTTTCTTT CASSPGQNKAFF
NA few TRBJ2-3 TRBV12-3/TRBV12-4 TGTGCCAGCAGGAGAACCAACAGGGCAGATACGCAGTATTTT CASRRTNRADTQYF
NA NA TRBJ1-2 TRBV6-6 TGTGCCAGCAGTTACTCGAGTGGGGGACTCGGTGGCTACACCTTC CASSYSSGGLGGYTF
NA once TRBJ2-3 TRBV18 TGTGCCAGCTCACCACGGGGATACACAGATACGCAGTATTTT CASSPRGYTDTQYF
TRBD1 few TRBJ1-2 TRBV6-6 TGTGCCAGCTTTTACTTCCGGGACAGGGAAGGTTACTATGGCTACACCTTC CASFYFRDREGYYGYTF
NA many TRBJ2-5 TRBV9 TGTGCCAGCAGCGTACAGGGGGGTCGAGAGACCCAGTACTTC CASSVQGGRETQYF
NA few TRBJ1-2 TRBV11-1 TGTGCCAGCAGCTTGGGGGGCGCCCCCCTGAACTATGGCTACACCTTC CASSLGGAPLNYGYTF
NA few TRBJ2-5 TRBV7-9 TGTGCCAGCAGCAAAGAAGAGACCCAGTACTTC CASSKEETQYF